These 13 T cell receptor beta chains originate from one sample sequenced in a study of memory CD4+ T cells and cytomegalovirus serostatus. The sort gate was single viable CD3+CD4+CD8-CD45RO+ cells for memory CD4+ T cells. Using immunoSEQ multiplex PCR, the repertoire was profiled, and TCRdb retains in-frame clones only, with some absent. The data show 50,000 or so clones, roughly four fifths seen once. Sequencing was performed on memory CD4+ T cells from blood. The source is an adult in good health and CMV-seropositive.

CDR3 DNA sequence: TGTGCCAGCAACCCGGGACAGGGGTTTGAAGCTTTCTTT. Translation gives CASNPGQGFEAFF. V is TRBV7-2 and J is TRBJ1-1, with 10 positions matching TRBD1. With V trimmed by 7 bases and J by 7 bases, 6 bases remained unmatched. The germline V gene encodes CDR1 SGHTA and CDR2 FQGNSA. This CDR3 has 13 residues. Combining the CDR3 with reference TRBV7-2 and TRBJ1-1 gives the whole variable domain GAGVSQSPSNKVTEKGKDVELRCDPISGHTALYWYRQSLGQGLEFLIYFQGNSAPDKSGLPSDRFSAERTGGSVSTLTIQRTQQEDSAVYLCASNPGQGFEAFFGQGTRLTVV.

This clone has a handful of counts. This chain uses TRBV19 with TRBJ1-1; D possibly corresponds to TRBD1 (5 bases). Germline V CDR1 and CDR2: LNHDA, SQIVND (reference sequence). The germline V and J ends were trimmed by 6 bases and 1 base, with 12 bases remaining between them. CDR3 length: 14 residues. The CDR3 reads CASRRDGKNTEAFF. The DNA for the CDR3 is TGTGCCAGTAGGAGGGACGGAAAGAACACTGAAGCTTTCTTT.

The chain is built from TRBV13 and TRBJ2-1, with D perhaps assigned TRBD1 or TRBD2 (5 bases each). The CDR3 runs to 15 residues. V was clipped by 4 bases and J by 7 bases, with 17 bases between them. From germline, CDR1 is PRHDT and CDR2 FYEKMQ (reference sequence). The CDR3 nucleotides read TGTGCCAGCAGCTCCCGCGTGGGGGAAGGGAATGAGCAGTTCTTC. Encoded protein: CASSSRVGEGNEQFF. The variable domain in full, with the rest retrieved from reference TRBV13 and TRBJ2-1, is AAGVIQSPRHLIKEKRETATLKCYPIPRHDTVYWYQQGPGQDPQFLISFYEKMQSDKGSIPDRFSAQQFSDYHSELNMSSLELGDSALYFCASSSRVGEGNEQFFGPGTRLTVL.

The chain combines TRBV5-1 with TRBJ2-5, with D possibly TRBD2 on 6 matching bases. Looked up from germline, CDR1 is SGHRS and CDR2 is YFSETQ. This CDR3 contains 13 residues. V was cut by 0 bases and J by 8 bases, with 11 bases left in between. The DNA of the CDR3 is TGCGCCAGCAGCTTGGGGACGCGGGAAACCCAGTACTTC. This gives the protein CASSLGTRETQYF.

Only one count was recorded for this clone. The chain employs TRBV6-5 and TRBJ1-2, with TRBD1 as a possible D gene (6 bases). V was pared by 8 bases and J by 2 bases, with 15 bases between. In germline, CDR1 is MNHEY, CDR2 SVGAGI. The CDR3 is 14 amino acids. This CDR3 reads CASGGGRINYGYTF. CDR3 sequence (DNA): TGTGCCAGCGGGGGGGGCAGGATCAACTATGGCTACACCTTC.

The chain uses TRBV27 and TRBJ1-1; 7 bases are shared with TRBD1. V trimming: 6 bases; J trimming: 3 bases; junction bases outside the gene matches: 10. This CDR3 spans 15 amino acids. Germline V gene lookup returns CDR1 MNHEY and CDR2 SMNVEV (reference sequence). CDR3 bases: TGTGCCAGCAGCGTAAGGGGGACAGAGGACACTGAAGCTTTCTTT. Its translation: CASSVRGTEDTEAFF.

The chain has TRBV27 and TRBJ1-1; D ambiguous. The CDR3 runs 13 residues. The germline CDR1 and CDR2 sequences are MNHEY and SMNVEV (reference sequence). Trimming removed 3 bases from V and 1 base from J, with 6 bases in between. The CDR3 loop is CASSFVGNTEAFF. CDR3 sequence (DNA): TGTGCCAGCAGTTTTGTAGGGAACACTGAAGCTTTCTTT.

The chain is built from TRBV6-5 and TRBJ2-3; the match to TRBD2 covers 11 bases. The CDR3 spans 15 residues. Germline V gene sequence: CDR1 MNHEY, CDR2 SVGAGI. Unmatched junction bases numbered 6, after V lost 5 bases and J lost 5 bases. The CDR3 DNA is TGTGCCAGCAGTCCCGGGACTAGCGGCCTAGATACGCAGTATTTT. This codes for CASSPGTSGLDTQYF.

The CDR3 coding sequence is TGTGCCAGCAGCTATCTAGCGGGGAGTGGGGAGCAGTACTTC. Protein product: CASSYLAGSGEQYF. V is TRBV7-9 and J is TRBJ2-7; 9 bases match TRBD2. Germline lookup yields CDR1 SEHNR and CDR2 FQNEAQ (reference sequence). CDR3 length: 14 residues. Trimming removed 4 bases from V and 7 bases from J; junction bases left unmatched: 8.

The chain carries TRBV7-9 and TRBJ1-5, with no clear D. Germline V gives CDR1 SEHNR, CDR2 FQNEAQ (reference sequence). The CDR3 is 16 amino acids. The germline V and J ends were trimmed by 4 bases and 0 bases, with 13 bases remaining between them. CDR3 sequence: CASSSQGRFSNQPQHF. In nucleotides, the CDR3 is TGTGCCAGCAGCTCCCAAGGACGGTTTAGCAATCAGCCCCAGCATTTT.

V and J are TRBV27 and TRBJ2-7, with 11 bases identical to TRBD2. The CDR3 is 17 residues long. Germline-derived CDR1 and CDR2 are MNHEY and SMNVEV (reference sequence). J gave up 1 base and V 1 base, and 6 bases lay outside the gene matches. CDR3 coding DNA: TGTGCCAGCAGTTTATTCGTAGCGGGGGGGTATTCCTACGAGCAGTACTTC. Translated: CASSLFVAGGYSYEQYF.

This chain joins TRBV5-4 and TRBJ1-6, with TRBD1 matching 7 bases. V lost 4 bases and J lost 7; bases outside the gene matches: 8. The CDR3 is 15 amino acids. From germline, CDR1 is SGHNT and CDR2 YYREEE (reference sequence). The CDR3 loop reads CASSRGTASNSPLHF. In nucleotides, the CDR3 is TGTGCCAGCAGCCGGGGGACAGCCTCGAATTCACCCCTCCACTTT.

CDR3 region: CASSLWGRSPLHF. CDR3 bases: TGTGCCAGCAGCTTATGGGGTCGTTCACCCCTCCACTTT. The rearrangement links TRBV7-2 to TRBJ1-6; D is unclear. V was cut by 2 bases and J by 9 bases, with 8 bases left in between. The germline V gene encodes CDR1 SGHTA and CDR2 FQGNSA. The CDR3 is made up of 13 amino acids.